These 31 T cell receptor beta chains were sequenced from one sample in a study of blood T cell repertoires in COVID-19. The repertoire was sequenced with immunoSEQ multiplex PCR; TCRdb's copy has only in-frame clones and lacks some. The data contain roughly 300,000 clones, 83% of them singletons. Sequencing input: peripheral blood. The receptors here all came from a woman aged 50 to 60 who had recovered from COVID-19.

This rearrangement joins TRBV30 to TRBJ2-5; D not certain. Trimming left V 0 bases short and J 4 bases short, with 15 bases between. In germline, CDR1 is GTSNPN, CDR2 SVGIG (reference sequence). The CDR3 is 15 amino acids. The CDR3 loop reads CAWSVSGVLGETQYF. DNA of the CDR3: TGTGCCTGGAGTGTTAGTGGAGTTTTGGGAGAGACCCAGTACTTC.

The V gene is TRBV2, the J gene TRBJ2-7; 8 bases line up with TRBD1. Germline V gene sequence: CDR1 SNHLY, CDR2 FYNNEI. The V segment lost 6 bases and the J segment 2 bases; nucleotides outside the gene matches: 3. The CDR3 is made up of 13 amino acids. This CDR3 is CASRMDRAYEQYF. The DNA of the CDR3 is TGTGCCAGCAGAATGGACAGGGCCTACGAGCAGTACTTC.

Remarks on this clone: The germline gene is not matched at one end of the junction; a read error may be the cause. As DNA, the CDR3 is TGCGCCAGCAGCCAAGGTGCCAGGGTGAAGACTGAAGCTTTCTTT. The encoded protein is CASSQGARVKTEAFF. The chain carries TRBV4-3 and TRBJ1-1, with D perhaps TRBD1 (5 bases). CDR3 length equals 15 residues. Germline V CDR1 and CDR2: LGHNA, YSLEER.

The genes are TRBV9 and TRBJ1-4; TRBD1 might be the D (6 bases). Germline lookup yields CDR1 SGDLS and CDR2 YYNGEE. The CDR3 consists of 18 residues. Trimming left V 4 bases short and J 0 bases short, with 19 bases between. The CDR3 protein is CASSRGAATGSTNEKLFF. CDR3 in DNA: TGTGCCAGCAGCCGGGGGGCCGCAACCGGATCAACTAATGAAAAACTGTTTTTT.

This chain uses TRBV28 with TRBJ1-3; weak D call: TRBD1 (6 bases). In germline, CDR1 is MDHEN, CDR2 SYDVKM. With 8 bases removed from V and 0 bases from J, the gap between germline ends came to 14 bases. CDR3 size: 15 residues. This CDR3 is CASQGLALSGNTIYF. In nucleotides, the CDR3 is TGTGCCAGCCAGGGGTTGGCCCTCTCTGGAAACACCATATATTTT.

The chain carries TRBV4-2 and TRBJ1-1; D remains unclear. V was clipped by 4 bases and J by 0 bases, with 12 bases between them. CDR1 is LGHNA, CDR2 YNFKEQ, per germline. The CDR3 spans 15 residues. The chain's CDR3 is CASSLKAAVNTEAFF. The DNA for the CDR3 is TGTGCCAGCAGCCTGAAAGCGGCAGTGAACACTGAAGCTTTCTTT.

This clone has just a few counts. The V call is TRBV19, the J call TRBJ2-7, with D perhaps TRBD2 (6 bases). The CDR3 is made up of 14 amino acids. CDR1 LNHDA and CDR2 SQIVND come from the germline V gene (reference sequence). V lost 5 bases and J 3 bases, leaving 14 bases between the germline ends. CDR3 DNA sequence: TGTGCCAGTAGTCGATCAGGGACTCTCTACGAGCAGTACTTC. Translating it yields CASSRSGTLYEQYF.

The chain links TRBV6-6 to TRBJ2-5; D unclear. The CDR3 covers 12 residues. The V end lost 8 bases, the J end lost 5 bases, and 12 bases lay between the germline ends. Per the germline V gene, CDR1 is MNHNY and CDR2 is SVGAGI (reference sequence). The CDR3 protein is CASLEPPETQYF. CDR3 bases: TGTGCCAGCCTGGAGCCCCCGGAGACCCAGTACTTC.

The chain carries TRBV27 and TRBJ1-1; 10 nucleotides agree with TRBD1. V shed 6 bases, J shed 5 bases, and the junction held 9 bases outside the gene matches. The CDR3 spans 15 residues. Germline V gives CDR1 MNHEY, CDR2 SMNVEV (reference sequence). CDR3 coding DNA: TGTGCCAGCAGGACAGGGGGCGCAATCAGGACTGAAGCTTTCTTT. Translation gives CASRTGGAIRTEAFF.

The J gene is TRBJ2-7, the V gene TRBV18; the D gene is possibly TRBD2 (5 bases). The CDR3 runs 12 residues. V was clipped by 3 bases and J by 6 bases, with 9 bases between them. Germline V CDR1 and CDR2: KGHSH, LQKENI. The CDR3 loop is CASSPTRPEQYF. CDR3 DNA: TGTGCCAGCTCACCTACTAGACCCGAGCAGTACTTC.

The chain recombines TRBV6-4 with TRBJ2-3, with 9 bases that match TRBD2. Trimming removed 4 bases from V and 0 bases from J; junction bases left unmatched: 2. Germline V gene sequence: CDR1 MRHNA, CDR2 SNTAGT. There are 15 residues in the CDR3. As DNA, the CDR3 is TGTGCCAGCAGTGCAACTAGCGGGAGCACAGATACGCAGTATTTT. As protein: CASSATSGSTDTQYF.

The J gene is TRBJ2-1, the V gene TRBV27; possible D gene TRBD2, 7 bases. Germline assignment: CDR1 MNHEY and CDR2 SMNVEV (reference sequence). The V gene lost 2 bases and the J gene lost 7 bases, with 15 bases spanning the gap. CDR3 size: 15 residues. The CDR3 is CASSLRGAGENEQFF. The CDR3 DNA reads TGTGCCAGCAGTTTAAGGGGGGCGGGAGAGAATGAGCAGTTCTTC.

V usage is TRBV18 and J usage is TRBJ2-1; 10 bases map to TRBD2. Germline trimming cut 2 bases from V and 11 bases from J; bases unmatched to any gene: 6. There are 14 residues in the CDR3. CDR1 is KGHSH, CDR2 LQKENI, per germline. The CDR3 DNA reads TGTGCCAGCTCACCAGAAACTAGCGGGAATAAGCAGTTCTTC. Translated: CASSPETSGNKQFF.

The CDR3 bases are TGTGCCAGCAGACAAACAGGGAAAGACTATGGCTACACCTTC. Protein: CASRQTGKDYGYTF. The J gene is TRBJ1-2, the V gene TRBV6-5, with D possibly being TRBD1 (6 bases). CDR1 is MNHEY and CDR2 is SVGAGI in the germline V gene. Trimming left V 6 bases short and J 3 bases short, with 14 bases between. The CDR3 is made up of 14 amino acids.

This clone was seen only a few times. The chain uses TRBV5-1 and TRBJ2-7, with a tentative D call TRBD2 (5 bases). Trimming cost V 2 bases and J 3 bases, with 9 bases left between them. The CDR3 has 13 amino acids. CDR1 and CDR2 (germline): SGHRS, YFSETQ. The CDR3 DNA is TGCGCCAGCAGCTTCGACGGGGTCTACGAGCAGTACTTC. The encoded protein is CASSFDGVYEQYF.

Here the CDR3 reads CASSLEGQGVGSNEQFF. The DNA of the CDR3 is TGTGCCAGCAGCTTGGAGGGACAGGGGGTGGGGTCAAATGAGCAGTTCTTC. The rearrangement joins TRBV5-6 to TRBJ2-1, with TRBD1 matching over 11 bases. Trimming took 0 bases from V and 7 from J; bases not matched to a gene: 9. Germline assignment: CDR1 SGHDT and CDR2 YYEEEE. The CDR3 length is 17 residues.

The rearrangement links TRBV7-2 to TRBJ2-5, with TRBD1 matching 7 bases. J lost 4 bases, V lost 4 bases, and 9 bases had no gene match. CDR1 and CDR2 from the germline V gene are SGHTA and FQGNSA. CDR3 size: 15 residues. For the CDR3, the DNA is TGTGCCAGCAGCTGGAGCAGGGGGTCCGCAGAGACCCAGTACTTC. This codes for CASSWSRGSAETQYF.

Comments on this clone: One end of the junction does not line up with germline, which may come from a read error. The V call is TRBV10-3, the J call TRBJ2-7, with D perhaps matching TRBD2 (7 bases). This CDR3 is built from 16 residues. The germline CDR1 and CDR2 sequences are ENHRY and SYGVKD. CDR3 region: CAISEVGGGARYEQYF. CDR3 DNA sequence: TGTGCTATCAGTGAGGTTGGGGGGGGCGCGCGCTACGAGCAGTACTTC.

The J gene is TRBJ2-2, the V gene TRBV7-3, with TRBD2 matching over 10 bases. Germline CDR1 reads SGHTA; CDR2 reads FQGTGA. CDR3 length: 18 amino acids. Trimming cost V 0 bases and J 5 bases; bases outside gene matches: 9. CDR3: CASSLTGLAVEGTGELFF. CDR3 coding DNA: TGTGCCAGCAGCTTAACAGGACTAGCGGTCGAGGGTACCGGGGAGCTGTTTTTT. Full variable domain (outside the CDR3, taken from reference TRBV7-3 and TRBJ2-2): GAGVSQTPSNKVTEKGKYVELRCDPISGHTALYWYRQSLGQGPEFLIYFQGTGAADDSGLPNDRFFAVRPEGSVSTLKIQRTERGDSAVYLCASSLTGLAVEGTGELFFGEGSRLTVL.

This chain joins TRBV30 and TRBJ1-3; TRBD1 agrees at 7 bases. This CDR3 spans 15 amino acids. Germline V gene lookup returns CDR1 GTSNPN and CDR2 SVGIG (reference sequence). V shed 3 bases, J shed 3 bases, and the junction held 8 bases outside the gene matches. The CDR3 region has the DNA TGTGCCTGGAGCTCGGACAGGAGCGGTGGAAACACCATATATTTT. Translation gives CAWSSDRSGGNTIYF.

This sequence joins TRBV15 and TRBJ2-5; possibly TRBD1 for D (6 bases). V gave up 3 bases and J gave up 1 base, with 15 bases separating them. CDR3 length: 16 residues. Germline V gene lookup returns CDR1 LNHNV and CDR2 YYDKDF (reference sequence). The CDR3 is CATSRELTGSQETQYF. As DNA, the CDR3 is TGTGCCACCAGCAGGGAGTTAACAGGGTCCCAAGAGACCCAGTACTTC.

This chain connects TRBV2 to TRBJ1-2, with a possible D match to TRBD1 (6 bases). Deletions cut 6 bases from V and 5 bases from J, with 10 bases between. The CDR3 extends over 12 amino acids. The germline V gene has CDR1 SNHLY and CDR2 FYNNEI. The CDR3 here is CASSVQGYGYTF. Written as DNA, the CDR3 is TGTGCCAGCAGCGTCCAGGGGTATGGCTACACCTTC.

The CDR3 is CASSAPGGYEQYF. The CDR3 DNA follows: TGTGCCAGCAGTGCGCCGGGAGGGTACGAGCAGTACTTC. The J gene is TRBJ2-7, the V gene TRBV2; 8 bases line up with TRBD2. The germline V gene encodes CDR1 SNHLY and CDR2 FYNNEI. CDR3 length: 13 amino acids. Trimming removed 4 bases from V and 4 bases from J; junction bases left unmatched: 3.

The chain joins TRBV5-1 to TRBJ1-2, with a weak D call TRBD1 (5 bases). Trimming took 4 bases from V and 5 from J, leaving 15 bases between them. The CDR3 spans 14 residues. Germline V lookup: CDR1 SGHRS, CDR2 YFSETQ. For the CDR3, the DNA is TGCGCCAGCAGCCCGGGCGGGGCCACATATGGCTACACCTTC. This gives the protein CASSPGGATYGYTF.

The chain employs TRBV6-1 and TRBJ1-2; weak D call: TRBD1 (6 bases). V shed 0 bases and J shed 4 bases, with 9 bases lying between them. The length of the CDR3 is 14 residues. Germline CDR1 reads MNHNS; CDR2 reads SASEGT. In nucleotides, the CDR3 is TGTGCCAGCAGTGAAGCGCAACAGGGCTATGGCTACACCTTC. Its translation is CASSEAQQGYGYTF.

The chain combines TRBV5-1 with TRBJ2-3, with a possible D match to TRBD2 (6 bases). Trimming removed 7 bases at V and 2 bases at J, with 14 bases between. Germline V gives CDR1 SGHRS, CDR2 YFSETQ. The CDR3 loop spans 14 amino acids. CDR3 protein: CASFRDWHTDTQYF. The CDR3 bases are TGCGCCAGCTTCCGGGACTGGCACACAGATACGCAGTATTTT.

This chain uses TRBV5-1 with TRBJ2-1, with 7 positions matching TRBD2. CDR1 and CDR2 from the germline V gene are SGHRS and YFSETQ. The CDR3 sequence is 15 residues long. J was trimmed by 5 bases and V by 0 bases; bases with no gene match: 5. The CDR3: CASSLVSSGNNEQFF. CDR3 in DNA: TGCGCCAGCAGCTTGGTCTCTAGCGGAAACAATGAGCAGTTCTTC.

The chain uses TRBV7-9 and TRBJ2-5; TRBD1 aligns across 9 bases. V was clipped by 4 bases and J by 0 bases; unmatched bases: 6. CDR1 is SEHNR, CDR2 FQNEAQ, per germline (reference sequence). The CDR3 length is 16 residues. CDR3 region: CASSSGQGPYQETQYF. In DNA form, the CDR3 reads TGTGCCAGCAGCTCAGGACAGGGGCCGTACCAAGAGACCCAGTACTTC.

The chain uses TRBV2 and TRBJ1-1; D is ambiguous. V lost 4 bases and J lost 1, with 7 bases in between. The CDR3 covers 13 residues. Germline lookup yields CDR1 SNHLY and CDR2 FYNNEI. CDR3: CASSVTGNTEAFF. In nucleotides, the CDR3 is TGTGCCAGCAGTGTGACGGGGAACACTGAAGCTTTCTTT.

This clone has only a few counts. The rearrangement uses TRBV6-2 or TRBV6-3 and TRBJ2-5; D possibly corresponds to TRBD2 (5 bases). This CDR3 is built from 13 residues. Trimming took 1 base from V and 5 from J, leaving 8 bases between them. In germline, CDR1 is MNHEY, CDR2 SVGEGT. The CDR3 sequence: CASSYYGKETQYF. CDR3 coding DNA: TGTGCCAGCAGTTACTACGGGAAGGAGACCCAGTACTTC.

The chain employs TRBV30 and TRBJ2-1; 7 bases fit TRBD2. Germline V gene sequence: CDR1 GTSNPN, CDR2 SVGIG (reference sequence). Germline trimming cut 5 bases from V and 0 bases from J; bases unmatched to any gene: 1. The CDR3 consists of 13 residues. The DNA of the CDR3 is TGTGCCTGGGCTAGCGGCTCCTACAATGAGCAGTTCTTC. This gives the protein CAWASGSYNEQFF.